The clone carrying this T cell receptor (beta chain) was picked up many times. As yet, its antigen is unknown. Every patient was untreated before thyroid surgery. TCRdb reanalyzed the PCR reads with MiXCR. The sample yields about 59,000 clones, roughly 17% seen once. The germline V gene has CDR1 SGHRS and CDR2 YFSETQ. The CDR3 loop spans 11 amino acids. The V end lost 0 bases, the J end lost 8 bases, and 3 bases lay between the germline ends. The sample belongs to a study of metastatic and nonmetastatic thyroid tumors. The wider study: Repertoire comparison spanned blood and tumor or nodule tissue of malignant and benign thyroid patients.

General study findings and limits: Significantly higher TCR beta diversity was reportedly seen in malignant thyroid tumors than benign nodules, in blood and tumor.

This TCR was recovered from a male donor with papillary thyroid cancer or a benign thyroid nodule (not recorded which). Some clones in this sample may be carry-over from other donors' samples. This chain joins TRBV5-1 and TRBJ1-5; no definite D call. Source material: blood. The CDR3 coding sequence is TGCGCCAGCAGCTTGGCAGAGCCCCAGCATTTT. This encodes CASSLAEPQHF.